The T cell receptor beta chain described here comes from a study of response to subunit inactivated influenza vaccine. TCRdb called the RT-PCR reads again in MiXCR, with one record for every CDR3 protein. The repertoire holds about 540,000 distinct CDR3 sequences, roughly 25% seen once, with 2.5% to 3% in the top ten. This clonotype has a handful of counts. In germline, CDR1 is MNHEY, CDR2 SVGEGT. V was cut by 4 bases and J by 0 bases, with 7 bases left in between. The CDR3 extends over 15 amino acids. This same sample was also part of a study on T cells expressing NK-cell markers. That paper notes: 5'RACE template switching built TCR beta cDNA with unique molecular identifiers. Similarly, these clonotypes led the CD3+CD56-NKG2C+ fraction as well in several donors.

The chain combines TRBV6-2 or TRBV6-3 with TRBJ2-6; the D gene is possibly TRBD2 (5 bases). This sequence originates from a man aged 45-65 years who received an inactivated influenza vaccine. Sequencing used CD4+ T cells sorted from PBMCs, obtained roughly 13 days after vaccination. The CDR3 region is CASSLGLSGANVLTF. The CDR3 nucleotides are TGTGCCAGCAGTTTAGGACTCTCTGGGGCCAACGTCCTGACTTTC.